The next 15 T cell receptor beta chains were all read from a single sample in a study of OX40 agonist ivuxolimab in advanced cancers. Repertoires were generated with immunoSEQ multiplex PCR, while TCRdb's copy carries only in-frame clones and drops some. The sample consists of tens of thousands of clones, 75% to 85% of them appearing once. The material sequenced was CD4+ or CD8+ T cells sorted from blood, taken in a trial of the OX40 agonist ivuxolimab. Source of these receptors: an adult with an advanced solid tumor such as melanoma, head and neck, liver or kidney cancer.

The rearrangement uses TRBV4-1 and TRBJ2-1; D possibly corresponds to TRBD2 (6 bases). The CDR3 length is 17 residues. Germline-derived CDR1 and CDR2 are MGHRA and YSYEKL. The germline V and J ends were trimmed by 0 bases and 7 bases, with 19 bases remaining between them. CDR3 nucleotides: TGCGCCAGCAGCCAAGATGGGTCGGGCGGTGCGGGGAATGAGCAGTTCTTC. Encoded protein: CASSQDGSGGAGNEQFF.

The chain employs TRBV23-1 and TRBJ1-4; no clear D gene. TRBV23-1 is marked as an open reading frame, function uncertain. Trimming took 8 bases from V and 3 from J, leaving 25 bases between them. The CDR3 has 18 amino acids. The CDR3 nucleotides are TGCGCCAGCCCCAACCCCCTGCCCAGTGTGGAGTCTAATGAAAAACTGTTTTTT. Amino acids: CASPNPLPSVESNEKLFF.

The rearrangement uses TRBV7-9 and TRBJ2-1; 9 bases agree with TRBD1. Unmatched junction bases numbered 11, after V lost 5 bases and J lost 6 bases. Germline CDR1 and CDR2: SEHNR and FQNEAQ (reference sequence). The CDR3 spans 16 residues. The CDR3 loop is CASSRTGDGLGNEQFF. The DNA of the CDR3 is TGTGCCAGCAGCCGGACAGGGGATGGGTTAGGCAATGAGCAGTTCTTC. The complete variable domain, with remaining parts taken from reference TRBV7-9 and TRBJ2-1, reads DTGVSQNPRHKITKRGQNVTFRCDPISEHNRLYWYRQTLGQGPEFLTYFQNEAQLEKSRLLSDRFSAERPKGSFSTLEIQRTEQGDSAMYLCASSRTGDGLGNEQFFGPGTRLTVL.

The chain employs TRBV27 and TRBJ2-5, with TRBD1 identical over 9 bases. Germline V gene data show CDR1 as MNHEY and CDR2 as SMNVEV (reference sequence). The CDR3 extends over 16 amino acids. The V segment lost 10 bases and the J segment 5 bases; nucleotides outside the gene matches: 17. In nucleotides, the CDR3 is TGTGCCACCTCCGCCAACTTCCGACAGGGGGTCGAGACCCAGTACTTC. Translation: CATSANFRQGVETQYF.

The chain links TRBV15 to TRBJ2-6; D unclear. V lost 0 bases, J lost 0 bases, and 6 bases lay in between. Per the germline V gene, CDR1 is LNHNV and CDR2 is YYDKDF (reference sequence). There are 16 residues in the CDR3. The CDR3 reads CATSRDQYSGANVLTF. The DNA of the CDR3 is TGTGCCACCAGCAGAGATCAATACTCTGGGGCCAACGTCCTGACTTTC.

The chain uses TRBV9 and TRBJ1-3; TRBD1 might be the D (5 bases). Germline V gives CDR1 SGDLS, CDR2 YYNGEE. The V end lost 1 base, the J end lost 0 bases, and 14 bases lay between the germline ends. The CDR3 covers 17 residues. CDR3 protein: CASSVRDGSISGNTIYF. Written as DNA, the CDR3 is TGTGCCAGCAGCGTAAGGGACGGATCCATCTCTGGAAACACCATATATTTT.

This chain connects TRBV29-1 to TRBJ2-3; 7 nucleotides line up with TRBD1. J lost 2 bases, V lost 7 bases, and 9 bases had no gene match. This CDR3 region has 14 residues. The V gene's germline CDR1 is SQVTM and CDR2 ANQGSEA. In DNA, the CDR3 is TGCAGCGCTACCGACAGGGCAGTCACAGATACGCAGTATTTT. It yields the protein CSATDRAVTDTQYF.

The chain combines TRBV7-6 with TRBJ2-1; TRBD2 agrees at 16 bases. The CDR3 totals 17 residues. Germline CDR1 is SGHVS and CDR2 is FNYEAQ. The V and J ends lost 4 bases and 9 bases, in that order; junction bases with no gene match: 9. Here the CDR3 DNA reads TGTGCCAGCAGCTCGGGGACTAGCGGGGGGGTTTGGGCTGAGCAGTTCTTC. Amino acid sequence: CASSSGTSGGVWAEQFF.

This clone qualifies as medium-sized. The V call is TRBV10-1, the J call TRBJ2-7; TRBD2 is a possible D gene (6 bases). The CDR3 has 14 amino acids. The V end lost 5 bases, the J end lost 5 bases, and 16 bases lay between the germline ends. The germline V gene encodes CDR1 WNHNN and CDR2 SYGVQD (reference sequence). CDR3 amino acids: CASSRRGTTHEQYF. The CDR3 DNA reads as TGCGCCAGCAGTCGGAGGGGAACGACCCACGAGCAGTACTTC.

The rearrangement links TRBV25-1 to TRBJ2-7, with TRBD1 identical over 12 bases. The CDR3 extends over 15 amino acids. V lost 4 bases and J lost 5; bases outside the gene matches: 6. Germline loops: CDR1 MGHDK, CDR2 SYGVNS. CDR3 in amino acids: CASSGPGQGADEQYF. The DNA of the CDR3 is TGTGCCAGCAGTGGTCCGGGACAGGGGGCTGACGAGCAGTACTTC.

The chain couples TRBV5-1 to TRBJ1-1; 10 bases match TRBD1. Germline CDR1 is SGHRS and CDR2 is YFSETQ. V dropped 4 bases and J dropped 1; count of bases not matched to a gene: 13. This CDR3 is 18 amino acids long. In DNA form, the CDR3 reads TGCGCCAGCAGCCCCACCCTTTACCGGGACAGGGGGAACACTGAAGCTTTCTTT. Residues: CASSPTLYRDRGNTEAFF.

This chain uses TRBV4-3 with TRBJ1-4, with 7 bases aligning to TRBD1. Trimming took 0 bases from V and 5 from J; bases not matched to a gene: 0. Per the germline V gene, CDR1 is LGHNA and CDR2 is YSLEER. The CDR3 runs to 14 residues. The CDR3 bases are TGCGCCAGCAGCCAAGAACAGGGGAATGAAAAACTGTTTTTT. Protein: CASSQEQGNEKLFF.

The chain recombines TRBV9 with TRBJ2-3; the D is unclear. The CDR3 loop spans 12 amino acids. V shed 3 bases and J shed 6 bases, with 8 bases lying between them. The V gene's germline CDR1 is SGDLS and CDR2 YYNGEE. Here the CDR3 DNA reads TGTGCCAGCAGCGGGAGTCCCGATACGCAGTATTTT. This translates into CASSGSPDTQYF.

This clone was detected once. The V call is TRBV19, the J call TRBJ2-7; the match to TRBD1 covers 7 bases. The CDR3 is 13 amino acids. Germline V CDR1 and CDR2: LNHDA, SQIVND (reference sequence). V shed 8 bases, J shed 2 bases, and the junction held 6 bases outside the gene matches. CDR3 residues: CASSAGGPYEQYF. CDR3 DNA: TGTGCCAGTTCGGCAGGGGGTCCCTACGAGCAGTACTTC.

The rearrangement joins TRBV28 to TRBJ2-5; 7 nucleotides line up with TRBD1. The ends lost 6 bases at V and 0 bases at J; junction bases unmatched: 1. CDR1 and CDR2 (germline): MDHEN, SYDVKM. This CDR3 has 13 residues. This CDR3 is CASRDRNQETQYF. The CDR3 nucleotides are TGTGCCAGCAGGGACAGGAACCAAGAGACCCAGTACTTC.